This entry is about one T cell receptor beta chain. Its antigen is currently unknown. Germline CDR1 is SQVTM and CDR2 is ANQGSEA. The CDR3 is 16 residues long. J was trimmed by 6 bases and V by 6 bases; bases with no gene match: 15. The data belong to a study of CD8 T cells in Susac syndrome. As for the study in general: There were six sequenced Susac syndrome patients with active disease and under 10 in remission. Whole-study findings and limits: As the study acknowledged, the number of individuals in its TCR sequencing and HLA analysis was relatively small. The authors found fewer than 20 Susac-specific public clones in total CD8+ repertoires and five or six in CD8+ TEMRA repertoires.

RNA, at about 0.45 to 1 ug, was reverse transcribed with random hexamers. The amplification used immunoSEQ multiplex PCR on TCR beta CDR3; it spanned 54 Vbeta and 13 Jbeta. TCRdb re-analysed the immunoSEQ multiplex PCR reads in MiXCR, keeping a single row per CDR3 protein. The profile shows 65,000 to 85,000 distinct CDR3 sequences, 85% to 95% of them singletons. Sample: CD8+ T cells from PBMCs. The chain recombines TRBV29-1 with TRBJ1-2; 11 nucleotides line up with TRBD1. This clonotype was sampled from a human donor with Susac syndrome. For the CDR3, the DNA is TGCAGCGTAGAGGACAGGGGGCGCCTTCTTCTCGATGGCTACACCTTC. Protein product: CSVEDRGRLLLDGYTF.